The entry that follows covers one T cell receptor beta chain sequence. Its antigen is still unknown. This entry belongs to a study of T cell responses to AZD1222 COVID-19 vaccine. General study points: Across spike, vaccine-associated CD4 TCRs were found, dominant at 160-218 and 743-854. Sampling captured repertoires only after the peak T cell response.

Germline loops: CDR1 SGHTA, CDR2 FQGNSA. Trimming stripped 3 bases from V and 3 bases from J, with 11 bases between. The CDR3 is 14 amino acids. The data were produced by immunoSEQ multiplex PCR, yet TCRdb's version contains in-frame clones alone and is incomplete. The sample holds 90,000 to 150,000 clones, just over 90% seen once. Sequencing used peripheral blood, obtained on day 0 of AZD1222 vaccination. The TCR sequence derives from an adult in good health. The V and J genes are TRBV7-2 and TRBJ1-1, with D possibly matching TRBD1 (5 bases). The CDR3 coding sequence is TGTGCCAGCAGCTTGGGGGGGGAACACACTGAAGCTTTCTTT. It codes for CASSLGGEHTEAFF.